This T cell receptor (beta chain) comes out of a study of blood T cell repertoires in COVID-19. The CDR3 contains 14 residues. V lost 3 bases, J lost 6 bases, and 1 base stayed unmatched. The germline V gene encodes CDR1 SGHRS and CDR2 YFSETQ. Source study methods: It was from reference gene primer amplification that nucleated cell counts were estimated. The repertoire was sequenced with immunoSEQ multiplex PCR; TCRdb's copy has only in-frame clones and lacks some. V and J calls and clone size are those listed in that table; D and trimming were worked out from the DNA. This sample has around 27,000 clones, with 83% found just once. This clone was found a few times.

The sample consisted of peripheral blood. J is TRBJ2-2 and V is TRBV5-1; 11 nucleotides agree with TRBD1. The receptor comes from a man between 65 and 85 years old with active COVID-19. CDR3 coding DNA: TGCGCCAGCAGCTCGGGACAGGGGGCCGGGGAGCTGTTTTTT. Translating it yields CASSSGQGAGELFF.